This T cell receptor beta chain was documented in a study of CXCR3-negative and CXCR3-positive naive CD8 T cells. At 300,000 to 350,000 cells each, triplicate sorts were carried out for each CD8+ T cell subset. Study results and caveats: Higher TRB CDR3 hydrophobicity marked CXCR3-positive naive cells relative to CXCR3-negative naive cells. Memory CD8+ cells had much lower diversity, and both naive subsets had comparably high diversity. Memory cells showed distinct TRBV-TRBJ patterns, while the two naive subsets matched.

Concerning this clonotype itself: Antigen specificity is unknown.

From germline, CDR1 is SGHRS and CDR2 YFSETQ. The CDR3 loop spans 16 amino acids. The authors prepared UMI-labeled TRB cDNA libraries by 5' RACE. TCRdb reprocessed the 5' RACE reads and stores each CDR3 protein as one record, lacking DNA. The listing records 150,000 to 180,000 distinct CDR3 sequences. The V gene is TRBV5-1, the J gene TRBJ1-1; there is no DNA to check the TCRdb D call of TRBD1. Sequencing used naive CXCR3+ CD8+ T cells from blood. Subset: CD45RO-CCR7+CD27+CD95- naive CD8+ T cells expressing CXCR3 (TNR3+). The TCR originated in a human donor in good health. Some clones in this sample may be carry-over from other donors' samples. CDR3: CASSLDHRGRGTEAFF.